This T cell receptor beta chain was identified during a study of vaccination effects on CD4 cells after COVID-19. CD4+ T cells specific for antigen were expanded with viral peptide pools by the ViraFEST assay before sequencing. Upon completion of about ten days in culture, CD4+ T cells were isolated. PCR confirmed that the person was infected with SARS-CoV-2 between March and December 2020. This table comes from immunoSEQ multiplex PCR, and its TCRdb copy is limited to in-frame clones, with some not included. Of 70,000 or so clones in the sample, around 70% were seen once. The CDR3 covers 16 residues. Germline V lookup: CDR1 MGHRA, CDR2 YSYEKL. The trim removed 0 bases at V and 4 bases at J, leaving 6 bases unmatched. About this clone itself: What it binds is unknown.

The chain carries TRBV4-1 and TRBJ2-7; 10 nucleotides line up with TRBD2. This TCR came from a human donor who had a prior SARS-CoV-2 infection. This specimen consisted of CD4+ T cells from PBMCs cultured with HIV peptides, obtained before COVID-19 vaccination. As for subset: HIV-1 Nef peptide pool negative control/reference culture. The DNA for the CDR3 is TGCGCCAGCAGCCAAGAGGGTCGAGCGGGAGGGTACGAGCAGTACTTC. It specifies CASSQEGRAGGYEQYF.